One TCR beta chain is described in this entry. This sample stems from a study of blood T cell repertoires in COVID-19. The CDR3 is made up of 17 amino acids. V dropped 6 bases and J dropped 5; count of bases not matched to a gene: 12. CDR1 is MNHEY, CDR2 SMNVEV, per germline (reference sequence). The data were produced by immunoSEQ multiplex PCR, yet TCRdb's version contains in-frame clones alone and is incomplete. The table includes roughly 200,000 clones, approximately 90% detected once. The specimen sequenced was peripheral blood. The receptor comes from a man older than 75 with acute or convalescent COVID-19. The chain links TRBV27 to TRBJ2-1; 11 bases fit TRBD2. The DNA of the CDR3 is TGTGCCAGCAGGATGAGACGTAGCGGGAGGGTTGACAATGAGCAGTTCTTC. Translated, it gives CASRMRRSGRVDNEQFF.